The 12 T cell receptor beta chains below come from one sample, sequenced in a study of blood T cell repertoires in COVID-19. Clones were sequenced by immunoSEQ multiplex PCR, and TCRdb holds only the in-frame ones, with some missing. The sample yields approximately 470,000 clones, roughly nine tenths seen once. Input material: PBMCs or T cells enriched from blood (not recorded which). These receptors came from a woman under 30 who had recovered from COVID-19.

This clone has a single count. Here the CDR3 reads CASSQGQGSSPLHF. CDR3 DNA: TGTGCCAGCAGCCAAGGACAGGGGAGTTCACCCCTCCACTTT. The V call is TRBV3-1 (or the pseudogene TRBV3-2), the J call TRBJ1-6; 8 nucleotides line up with TRBD1. Germline-derived CDR1 and CDR2 are LGHDT and YNNKEL (reference sequence). V lost 1 base to trimming and J lost 9 bases; unmatched junction nucleotides: 2. The CDR3 totals 14 residues.

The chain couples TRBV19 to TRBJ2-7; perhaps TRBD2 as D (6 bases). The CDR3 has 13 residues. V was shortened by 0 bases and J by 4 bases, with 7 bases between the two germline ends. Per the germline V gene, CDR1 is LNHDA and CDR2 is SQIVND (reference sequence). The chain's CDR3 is CASSIEGGYEQYF. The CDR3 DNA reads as TGTGCCAGTAGTATAGAAGGAGGGTACGAGCAGTACTTC.

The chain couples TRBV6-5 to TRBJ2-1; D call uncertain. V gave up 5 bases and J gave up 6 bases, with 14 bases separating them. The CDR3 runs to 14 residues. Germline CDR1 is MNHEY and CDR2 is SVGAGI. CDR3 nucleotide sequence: TGTGCCAGCAGTCACCTCAACCCTAGCAATGAGCAGTTCTTC. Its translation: CASSHLNPSNEQFF.

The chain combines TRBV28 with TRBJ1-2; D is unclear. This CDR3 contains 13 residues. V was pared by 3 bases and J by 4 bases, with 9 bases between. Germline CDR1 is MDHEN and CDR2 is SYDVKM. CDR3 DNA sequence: TGTGCCAGCAGTTTGCCTGGGCCCTATGGCTACACCTTC. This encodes CASSLPGPYGYTF.

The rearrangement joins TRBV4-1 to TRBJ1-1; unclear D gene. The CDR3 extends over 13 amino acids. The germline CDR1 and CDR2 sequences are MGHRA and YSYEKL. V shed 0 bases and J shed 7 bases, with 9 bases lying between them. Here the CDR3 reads CASSQDSVSEAFF. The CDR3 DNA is TGCGCCAGCAGCCAAGATAGTGTGAGTGAAGCTTTCTTT.

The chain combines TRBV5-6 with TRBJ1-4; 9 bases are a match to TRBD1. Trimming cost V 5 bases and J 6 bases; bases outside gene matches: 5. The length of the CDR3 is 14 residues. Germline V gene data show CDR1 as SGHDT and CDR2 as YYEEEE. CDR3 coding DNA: TGTGCCAGCAGGCGGACAGGGGAAGATGAAAAACTGTTTTTT. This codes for CASRRTGEDEKLFF.

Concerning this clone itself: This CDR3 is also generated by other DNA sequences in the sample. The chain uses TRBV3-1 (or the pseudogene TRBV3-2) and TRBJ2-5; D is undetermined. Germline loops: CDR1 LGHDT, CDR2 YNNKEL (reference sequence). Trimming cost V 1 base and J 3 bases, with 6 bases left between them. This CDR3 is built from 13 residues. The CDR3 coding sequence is TGTGCCAGCAGCCAAGCAGTTGAAGAGACCCAGTACTTC. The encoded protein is CASSQAVEETQYF.

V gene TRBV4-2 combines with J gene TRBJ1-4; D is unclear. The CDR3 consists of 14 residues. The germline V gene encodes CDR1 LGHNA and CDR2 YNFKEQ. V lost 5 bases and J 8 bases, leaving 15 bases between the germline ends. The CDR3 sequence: CASSEGREREKLFF. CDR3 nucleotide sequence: TGTGCCAGCAGCGAAGGGAGGGAACGAGAAAAACTGTTTTTT.

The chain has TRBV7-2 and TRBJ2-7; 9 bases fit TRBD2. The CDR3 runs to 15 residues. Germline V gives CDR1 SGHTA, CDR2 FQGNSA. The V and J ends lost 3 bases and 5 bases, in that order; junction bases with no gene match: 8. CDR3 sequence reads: CASSFSGTSTNEQYF. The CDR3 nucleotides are TGTGCCAGCAGCTTTTCGGGGACTAGCACGAACGAGCAGTACTTC.

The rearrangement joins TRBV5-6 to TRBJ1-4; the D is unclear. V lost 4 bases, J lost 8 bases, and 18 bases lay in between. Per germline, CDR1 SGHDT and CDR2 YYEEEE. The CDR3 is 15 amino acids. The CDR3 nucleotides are TGTGCCAGCAGCCCCCGTTCGGGGAGAGAAGAAAAACTGTTTTTT. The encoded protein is CASSPRSGREEKLFF.

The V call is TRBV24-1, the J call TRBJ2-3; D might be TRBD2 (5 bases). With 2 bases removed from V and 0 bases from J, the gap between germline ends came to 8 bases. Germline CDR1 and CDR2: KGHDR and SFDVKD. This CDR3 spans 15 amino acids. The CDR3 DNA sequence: TGTGCCACCAGTGATTCCAGGACTAGCACAGATACGCAGTATTTT. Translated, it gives CATSDSRTSTDTQYF.

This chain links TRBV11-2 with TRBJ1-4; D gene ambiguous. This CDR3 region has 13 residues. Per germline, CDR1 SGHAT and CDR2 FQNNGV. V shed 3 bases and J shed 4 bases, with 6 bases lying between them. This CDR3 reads CASSFGLNEKLFF. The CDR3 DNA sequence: TGTGCCAGCAGCTTTGGCCTTAATGAAAAACTGTTTTTT.